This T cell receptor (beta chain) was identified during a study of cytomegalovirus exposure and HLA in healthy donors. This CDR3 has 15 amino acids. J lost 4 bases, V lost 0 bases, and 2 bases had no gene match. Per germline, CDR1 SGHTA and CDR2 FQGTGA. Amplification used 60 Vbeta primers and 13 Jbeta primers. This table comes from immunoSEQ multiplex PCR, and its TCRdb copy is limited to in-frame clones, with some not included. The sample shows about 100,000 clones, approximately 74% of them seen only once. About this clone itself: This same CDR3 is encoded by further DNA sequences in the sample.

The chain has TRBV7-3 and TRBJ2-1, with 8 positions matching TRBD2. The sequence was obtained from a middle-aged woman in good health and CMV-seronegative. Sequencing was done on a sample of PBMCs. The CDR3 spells CASSLTPGGYNEQFF. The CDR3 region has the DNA TGTGCCAGCAGCTTAACACCGGGAGGGTACAATGAGCAGTTCTTC.